This record looks at one T cell receptor beta chain sequence and its context. What it binds is not known. Repertoires were generated with immunoSEQ multiplex PCR, while TCRdb's copy carries only in-frame clones and drops some. The sample consists of 10,000 to 13,000 clones, less than 90% of them appearing once. V shed 1 base and J shed 5 bases, with 13 bases lying between them. Germline V CDR1 and CDR2: SGHNT, YYREEE (reference sequence). This CDR3 region has 15 residues. This entry is derived from a study of OX40 agonist ivuxolimab in advanced cancers. The overall study: Partial responses occurred in three patients (one hepatocellular carcinoma, two cutaneous melanoma). Study outcomes and limitations: The study found that CD8+ T cells averaged more expanded clones than CD4+. By week 6 at 0.1 to 3.0 mg/kg, blood CD4+ and CD8+ T cells had expanded clonally.

The gene calls are TRBV5-4 and TRBJ2-1; D perhaps matches TRBD2 (5 bases). This sequence originates from an adult with an advanced solid tumor such as melanoma, head and neck, liver or kidney cancer. The specimen was CD4+ or CD8+ T cells sorted from blood, collected in a trial of the OX40 agonist ivuxolimab. CDR3 DNA: TGTGCCAGCAGCTTGATCGAGGGTACAAACAATGAGCAGTTCTTC. As protein: CASSLIEGTNNEQFF.